These T cell receptor beta chains were read from a single sample in a study of T cells in Graves' hyperthyroidism and ophthalmopathy. From the multiplex PCR reads, TCRdb called clonotypes with MiXCR, one entry per CDR3 protein. The sample carries roughly 300,000 distinct CDR3 sequences, about 15% recorded once. Input material: blood. Receptors originate from a woman aged 25 to 45 with Graves' hyperthyroidism. Both conserved end residues are part of each CDR3. The order of the fields is J gene, clone size, D gene, V gene, CDR3 DNA, CDR3 protein. The D gene is left open where the match is weak. The listing skips clone size in some rows; elsewhere it reads once, few, many or a size class.

>TRBJ2-7|-|-|TRBV19
TGTGCCAGTAGTGCCACGGAATACGAGCAGTACTTC
CASSATEYEQYF
>TRBJ2-5|many|TRBD2|TRBV20-1
TGCAGTGCAGAAAAGGGACTAGCTGCTGAGACCCAGTACTTC
CSAEKGLAAETQYF
>TRBJ2-3|-|-|TRBV29-1
TGCAGCGCCATGCCAGGGTGGGAAGATACGCAGTATTTT
CSAMPGWEDTQYF
>TRBJ1-1|-|-|TRBV11-1
TGTGCCAGCAGCTCCCGCGGGACTTTGGGGACTGAAGCTTTCTTT
CASSSRGTLGTEAFF
>TRBJ1-6|-|-|TRBV28
TGTGCCAGCAGTGCCGCAAGTTCACCCCTCCACTTT
CASSAASSPLHF
>TRBJ2-1|-|-|TRBV30
TGTGCCTGGAGTGTTTCCGCAGGGGCTCCTGAGCAGTTCTTC
CAWSVSAGAPEQFF
>TRBJ1-1|many|-|TRBV12-3/TRBV12-4
TGTGCCAGCAGTCCCTGGAACACTGAAGCTTTCTTT
CASSPWNTEAFF
>TRBJ2-2|few|TRBD2|TRBV27
TGTGCCAGCAGTTCATATCCCGGGGCGGGAGTATACACCGGGGAGCTGTTTTTT
CASSSYPGAGVYTGELFF
>TRBJ1-5|-|-|TRBV4-1
TGCGCCAGCAGCCCCGCCCGGGCAGGTATCATCCAGCCCCAGCATTTT
CASSPARAGIIQPQHF
>TRBJ2-1|few|TRBD2|TRBV9
TGTGCCAGCAGCGTTACAGCGGGAGGGTACAATGAGCAGTTCTTC
CASSVTAGGYNEQFF
>TRBJ2-3|many|TRBD1|TRBV5-4
TGTGCCAGCAGGGACAGACAGGGTAAAACAGATACGCAGTATTTT
CASRDRQGKTDTQYF
>TRBJ1-3|-|-|TRBV20-1
TGCAGTGTCCTAGACCTCTCTGGAAACACCATATATTTT
CSVLDLSGNTIYF
>TRBJ2-5|many|TRBD1|TRBV11-2
TGTGCCAGCAGCTTAGGGGCGGGACAGGGGGAAGGAGAGACCCAGTACTTC
CASSLGAGQGEGETQYF
>TRBJ2-1|many|-|TRBV20-1
TGCAGTGCTAGGGGAGATGGTCGGGCGAGCTCCTACAATGAGCAGTTCTTC
CSARGDGRASSYNEQFF
>TRBJ2-5|many|TRBD2|TRBV28
TGTGCCAGCAGCCGGACTAGCGGGAAAAAGGAGACCCAGTACTTC
CASSRTSGKKETQYF
>TRBJ2-3|many|-|TRBV27
TGTGCCAGCAGCCATTATGGCGGGTTCGAGGGACCAGATACGCAGTATTTT
CASSHYGGFEGPDTQYF
>TRBJ2-7|-|TRBD2|TRBV20-1
TGCAGTGCTAGTAGGCCCGGATTAACTAGCGGGAGGGTGTCCTACGAGCAGTACTTC
CSASRPGLTSGRVSYEQYF
>TRBJ2-7|many|TRBD1|TRBV27
TGTGCCAGCAGTACCGTGGACAGGGCCCACGAGCAGTACTTC
CASSTVDRAHEQYF
>TRBJ1-1|many|-|TRBV28
TGTGCCAGCAGTTTAAAAGGGCGGATGAACACTGAAGCTTTCTTT
CASSLKGRMNTEAFF
>TRBJ2-3|many|-|TRBV11-3
TGTGCCAGCAGCGCCCGGGGGGCCCCCACAGATACGCAGTATTTT
CASSARGAPTDTQYF
>TRBJ2-3|many|-|TRBV28
TGTGCCAGCACCTCGGGGGTAAATACGCAGTATTTT
CASTSGVNTQYF
>TRBJ2-3|few|-|TRBV7-9
TGTGCCAGCAGCTTTCTACAGCCCACAGATACGCAGTATTTT
CASSFLQPTDTQYF
>TRBJ2-7|-|-|TRBV11-2
TGTGCCAGCAGCTCCTCCGGGCCCTATCCCTACGAGCAGTACTTC
CASSSSGPYPYEQYF
>TRBJ2-3|few|-|TRBV7-2
TGTGCCAGCTCCCGGAGGGGTGGGGATACGCAGTATTTT
CASSRRGGDTQYF
>TRBJ2-1|-|-|TRBV28
TGTGCCAGCAGTTTGTCCGGGGGAAAGTCCTACAATGAGCAGTTCTTC
CASSLSGGKSYNEQFF
>TRBJ2-5|many|TRBD2|TRBV9
TGTGCCAGCAGCGCTAGCGGGAGCGGAGAGACCCAGTACTTC
CASSASGSGETQYF
>TRBJ1-2|few|TRBD1|TRBV9
TGTGCCAGCAGCGTACGGACAGGGTTTGATGGCTACACCTTC
CASSVRTGFDGYTF
>TRBJ2-1|-|TRBD2|TRBV6-1
TGTGCCAGCAGTGACCCGACTAGCGCCTTGGCGTTCTTC
CASSDPTSALAFF
>TRBJ2-7|-|-|TRBV20-1
TGCAGTGCTAGGACGGACCACGAGCAGTACTTC
CSARTDHEQYF
>TRBJ2-5|few|-|TRBV7-2
TGTGCCAGCAGCTTCAGTAGGGTGGTGGAGACCCAGTACTTC
CASSFSRVVETQYF
>TRBJ2-2|many|-|TRBV6-2/TRBV6-3
TGTGCCAGCAGCAATAGCCGGGGGCGGGATTCTACCGGGGAGCTGTTTTTT
CASSNSRGRDSTGELFF
>TRBJ2-1|-|TRBD2|TRBV29-1
TGCAGCGTTCCGAGCGGGAGGGGCGGCAATGAGCAGTTCTTC
CSVPSGRGGNEQFF
>TRBJ1-1|-|-|TRBV14
TGTGCCAGCAGCCAACACCGGGGAAACACTGAAGCTTTCTTT
CASSQHRGNTEAFF
>TRBJ2-7|few|TRBD1|TRBV20-1
TGCAGTGCTCCCGGACAGGGGATCAACGAGCAGTACTTC
CSAPGQGINEQYF
>TRBJ2-7|-|TRBD2|TRBV20-1
TGCAGTGCTAGGGGGCTATTCGCGGGAGGGCCCAGCGAGCAGTACTTC
CSARGLFAGGPSEQYF
>TRBJ1-1|many|TRBD1|TRBV2
TGTGCCAGCAGTCAACAAACAGGGGGAATAGGTCTCACTGAAGCTTTCTTT
CASSQQTGGIGLTEAFF
>TRBJ2-5|-|-|TRBV5-6
TGTGCCAGCAGCTTTCCGAGCTCCCGGGAGACCCAGTACTTC
CASSFPSSRETQYF
>TRBJ2-1|many|-|TRBV6-2/TRBV6-3
TGTGCCAGCGGGGGTTACAATGAGCAGTTCTTC
CASGGYNEQFF
>TRBJ2-7|many|TRBD1|TRBV2
TGTGCCAGCACACGGACAGGGTATTACGAGCAGTACTTC
CASTRTGYYEQYF
>TRBJ2-3|few|TRBD2|TRBV7-9
TGTGCCAGCAGCTATGGGGAGGGGCCAGATACGCAGTATTTT
CASSYGEGPDTQYF
>TRBJ1-2|-|-|TRBV3-1
TGTGCCAGCAGCCAAGATCGGGGTCTTCATGGCTACACCTTC
CASSQDRGLHGYTF
>TRBJ2-2|-|TRBD1|TRBV19
TGTGCCAGTAGTATTGGACAGGGGGCGAGCACCGGGGAGCTGTTTTTT
CASSIGQGASTGELFF
>TRBJ1-5|many|-|TRBV29-1
TGCAGCGTTGGCGGACGGGGCAATCAGCCCCAGCATTTT
CSVGGRGNQPQHF
>TRBJ2-2|many|-|TRBV28
TGTGCCAGCAGCCTGGGGGGACAGAACACCGGGGAGCTGTTTTTT
CASSLGGQNTGELFF
>TRBJ2-7|many|-|TRBV28
TGTGCCAGCAGTTTATCGGGAGTCGCCGAGCAGTACTTC
CASSLSGVAEQYF
>TRBJ2-2|-|-|TRBV29-1
TGCAGCGTTGTAGGACAGACCGGGGAGCTGTTTTTT
CSVVGQTGELFF
>TRBJ1-3|few|-|TRBV6-1
TGTGCCAGCAGTTCGTCGGTTCACTCTGGAAACACCATATATTTT
CASSSSVHSGNTIYF
>TRBJ2-2|-|TRBD2|TRBV6-1
TGTGCCAGCAGCCGACGGGAGGGCCAGGGCGGGGAGCTGTTTTTT
CASSRREGQGGELFF
>TRBJ1-1|many|TRBD1|TRBV6-1
TGTGCCAGCAGTTTAGAGGGGACAGGGGGAGGAACTGAAGCTTTCTTT
CASSLEGTGGGTEAFF
>TRBJ2-6|-|-|TRBV29-1
TGCAGCGTTGACCAGACTGGGGCCAACGTCCTGACTTTC
CSVDQTGANVLTF
>TRBJ2-3|many|-|TRBV5-1
TGCGCCAGCAGCCCTGCCGGGGCCCAAATAGATACGCAGTATTTT
CASSPAGAQIDTQYF
>TRBJ1-4|-|-|TRBV18
TGTGCCAGCTCACCATCGGGGACAACTAATGAAAAACTGTTTTTT
CASSPSGTTNEKLFF
>TRBJ2-7|-|TRBD2|TRBV10-1
TGCGCCAGCAGTGACCGCGGACTAGCGGGGACCTACGAGCAGTACTTC
CASSDRGLAGTYEQYF
>TRBJ2-6|few|-|TRBV19
TGTGCCAGTAGTAGGGAAGGTGTCGGGGCCAACGTCCTGACTTTC
CASSREGVGANVLTF
>TRBJ2-7|many|TRBD1|TRBV20-1
TGCAGTGCTAGAGCTCCAGTCCCGGGACAGGGGCCAGGCGAGCAGTACTTC
CSARAPVPGQGPGEQYF